This is a list of T cell receptor beta chains from one sample in a study of T-cell memory formation after mild COVID-19. One entry per CDR3 protein, called by TCRdb with MiXCR from the 5' RACE reads. Of around 210,000 distinct CDR3 sequences listed, 7.5% to 10% are singletons. Sequenced sample: PBMCs or a T cell subset sorted from them (not recorded which). The receptors derive from a young man who had mild COVID-19 (a few samples of this study predate the infection). Cell type and time point are not known. Each CDR3 is given with its conserved first and last residue. A D gene is named only where the DNA matches it firmly. Size values are once, few and many counts, or a class for expanded clones, and some rows have none.

j_call | d_call | clone_size | v_call | cdr3_aa | cdr3_nt
TRBJ2-5 | - | - | TRBV24-1 | CATSDSEGGETQYF | TGTGCCACCAGTGATTCGGAGGGTGGAGAGACCCAGTACTTC
TRBJ1-6 | - | few | TRBV3-1 | CASSREESPLHF | TGTGCCAGCAGCCGAGAGGAGTCACCCCTCCACTTT
TRBJ2-3 | TRBD2 | many | TRBV23-1 | CASSQGSGETDTQYF | TGCGCCAGCAGTCAAGGTAGCGGGGAGACAGATACGCAGTATTTT
TRBJ2-7 | TRBD1 | many | TRBV5-1 | CASSLGGDRIYEQYF | TGCGCCAGCAGCTTGGGCGGGGACAGGATCTACGAGCAGTACTTC
TRBJ2-7 | - | - | TRBV29-1 | CSVRSPGRDEQYF | TGCAGCGTCCGATCTCCGGGTAGGGACGAGCAGTACTTC
TRBJ1-6 | - | few | TRBV7-9 | CASSNDRWDSPLHF | TGTGCCAGCAGCAACGACAGGTGGGATTCACCCCTCCACTTT
TRBJ2-7 | TRBD2 | many | TRBV5-1 | CASSSGGGTYEQYF | TGCGCCAGCAGCTCCGGCGGGGGGACCTACGAGCAGTACTTC
TRBJ2-1 | - | few | TRBV2 | CASSLGTGWQFF | TGTGCCAGCAGTTTAGGTACAGGTTGGCAGTTCTTC
TRBJ1-4 | - | - | TRBV5-1 | CASSLLGLVGGNEKLFF | TGCGCCAGCAGCTTGCTCGGCCTGGTAGGGGGAAATGAAAAACTGTTTTTT
TRBJ2-5 | - | - | TRBV7-2 | CASSLLPGHQETQYF | TGTGCCAGCAGCTTACTCCCGGGCCACCAAGAGACCCAGTACTTC
TRBJ2-1 | - | few | TRBV2 | CASSEEGSSYNEQFF | TGTGCCAGCAGTGAAGAGGGTAGCTCCTACAATGAGCAGTTCTTC
TRBJ2-3 | TRBD2 | - | TRBV11-2 | CASSLDASGGALNTQYF | TGTGCCAGCAGCTTAGATGCCAGCGGGGGGGCATTAAATACGCAGTATTTT
TRBJ1-3 | - | - | TRBV20-1 | CSARWVSGNTIYF | TGCAGTGCCCGCTGGGTCTCTGGAAACACCATATATTTT
TRBJ1-6 | - | - | TRBV9 | CASSQVNSPLHF | TGTGCCAGCAGCCAGGTCAATTCACCCCTCCACTTT
TRBJ2-7 | TRBD2 | few | TRBV20-1 | CSALSGGLTYEQYF | TGCAGTGCATTGAGCGGGGGCCTGACCTACGAGCAGTACTTC
TRBJ1-2 | - | - | TRBV20-1 | CSARGAGQTNYGYTF | TGCAGTGCTAGAGGGGCCGGACAGACTAACTATGGCTACACCTTC
TRBJ2-1 | - | few | TRBV27 | CASRRSGNNEQFF | TGTGCCAGCAGGCGGTCGGGGAACAATGAGCAGTTCTTC
TRBJ1-2 | TRBD1 | - | TRBV7-2 | CASSGRTGGNYGYTF | TGTGCCAGCAGCGGAAGGACAGGGGGAAACTATGGCTACACCTTC
TRBJ2-3 | - | - | TRBV4-2 | CASSQDGHTDTQYF | TGTGCCAGCAGCCAAGATGGGCACACAGATACGCAGTATTTT
TRBJ2-3 | - | few | TRBV7-2 | CATTPGTRSDTQYF | TGTGCCACCACCCCCGGAACACGATCAGATACGCAGTATTTT
TRBJ2-3 | - | - | TRBV13 | CASSLELPPARDTQYF | TGTGCCAGCAGCTTAGAGCTGCCTCCGGCGAGGGATACGCAGTATTTT
TRBJ1-2 | - | - | TRBV6-5 | CASSSIPRGPRPGYTF | TGTGCCAGCAGTTCCATACCGAGGGGACCTCGCCCAGGCTACACCTTC
TRBJ2-2 | TRBD1 | - | TRBV5-4 | CASSFDRGVTGELFF | TGTGCCAGCAGCTTCGACAGGGGGGTCACCGGGGAGCTGTTTTTT
TRBJ2-3 | - | - | TRBV5-1 | CASSWGYSGPHTQYF | TGCGCCAGCAGCTGGGGATATTCGGGCCCCCATACGCAGTATTTT
TRBJ2-5 | - | - | TRBV5-1 | CASSLTMETQYF | TGCGCCAGCAGCTTGACGATGGAGACCCAGTACTTC
TRBJ2-3 | TRBD2 | - | TRBV20-1 | CSARVASGVTDTQYF | TGCAGTGCTAGGGTCGCTAGCGGGGTCACAGATACGCAGTATTTT
TRBJ2-3 | - | many | TRBV20-1 | CSAPVPGTDTQYF | TGCAGTGCCCCCGTCCCCGGAACAGATACGCAGTATTTT
TRBJ2-1 | - | few | TRBV5-1 | CASSTNRQHNEQFF | TGCGCCAGCAGTACTAATCGACAGCACAATGAGCAGTTCTTC
TRBJ2-7 | - | - | TRBV5-1 | CASSTLPGPPYF | TGCGCCAGCAGCACTCTGCCGGGACCGCCGTACTTC
TRBJ1-5 | - | many | TRBV19 | CATTPGNQPQHF | TGTGCCACCACCCCCGGCAATCAGCCCCAGCATTTT
TRBJ2-2 | - | - | TRBV29-1 | CSGSSTGELFF | TGCAGCGGTAGTAGCACCGGGGAGCTGTTTTTT
TRBJ1-1 | TRBD1 | - | TRBV5-1 | CASRTGSATEAFF | TGCGCCAGCAGGACAGGGTCCGCCACTGAAGCTTTCTTT